The clone carrying this T cell receptor (beta chain) was recorded a few times. Only in-frame clones appear in the TCRdb table, and some are missing; sequencing was by immunoSEQ multiplex PCR. The sample gives approximately 64,000 clones, about 83% of which show up once; 9.8% is in the top ten. This specimen comes from a study of T cell responses to AZD1222 COVID-19 vaccine. The trim removed 0 bases at V and 7 bases at J, leaving 5 bases unmatched. CDR1 SGDLS and CDR2 YYNGEE come from the germline V gene. The CDR3 extends over 15 amino acids. J is TRBJ2-1 and V is TRBV9; 9 bases are a match to TRBD1. The TCR was taken from an adult in good health. The source was peripheral blood, collected on day 0 of AZD1222 vaccination. The CDR3 spells CASSVDGQGLNEQFF. In DNA form, the CDR3 reads TGTGCCAGCAGCGTAGACGGACAGGGGTTGAATGAGCAGTTCTTC.